This T cell receptor (beta chain) was captured in a study of CD8+CD57+ T cells in acquired aplastic anemia (dated by TCRdb to between 2018 and 2020). Background for the entire study: Extracted DNA from sorted CD4+ and CD8+ cells averaged around 3.3 ug, ranging from roughly 0.19 to 27.4 ug. The paper's findings and limits, for the study overall: Some 30 CD8+ CDR3 sequences were found to be shared between patients and controls, but these sequences appeared to be highly expressed in patients and within the immunodominant clones of the patients. Between patients and healthy controls, no significant difference in CD8+ Simpson's diversity was found (P=0.060).

The CDR3 measures 16 amino acids from cysteine to phenylalanine. The only DNA kept is the CDR3, 48 bases in frame from the first base. Per the germline V gene, ENHRY is the CDR1 and SYGVKD is the CDR2. Trimming takes 3 bases off V and 6 bases off J; junction bases not matched to a gene: 10. TCR beta VDJ combination and CDR3 sequence profiling used genomic DNA as the template. An Illumina HiSeq 2000 was the platform used for TCR repertoire sequencing. Processing in the source paper ran as follows. TRBV/TRBJ rearrangement plots, CDR3 size and DJ length profiles, and Simpson's diversity index were used to evaluate the repertoires. The immunodominant clone was defined as the most abundant DNA sequence in deep sequencing data. CDR3 amino acid sequences were checked for sharing across subjects and were also compared against the VDJdb database and published repertoires. TCRdb handled the public reads itself, with Q25 trimming in fastp and clone calling in MiXCR, and kept productive beta chains. Under each unique CDR3 protein, matching rows form one entry showing the most common genes and DNA. The V and J calls here are based on TCRdb, not the publication. This sample gives under 350,000 distinct CDR3 sequences in total; approximately 56% of them show up just once. The top ten hold around 7.6% of the sample.

A note on this clonotype: The antigen it recognizes is unknown. Base qualities are missing; no much larger clone stands one base away.

TCR repertoires of sorted CD4+ and CD8+ blood T cells from severe aplastic anemia patients and healthy subjects were deep-sequenced in the study. Ficoll-Paque density gradient centrifugation was used to isolate peripheral blood mononuclear cells. Before DNA extraction, CD4+ and CD8+ T cells were sorted with FACS or magnetic beads. The sequence links TRBV10-3 to TRBJ2-1; TRBD2 matches 8 bases in the middle. Sequencing was performed on sorted CD4+, CD8+, or CD8+CD57+ T cells (not recorded which) from PBMCs. This TCR derives from a human donor with severe aplastic anemia or a healthy control (not recorded which). The CDR3 amino acid sequence is: CAISETGGPLSNEQFF. In nucleotides, the sequence is TGTGCCATCAGTGAAACGGGGGGGCCCCTAAGCAATGAGCAGTTCTTC.